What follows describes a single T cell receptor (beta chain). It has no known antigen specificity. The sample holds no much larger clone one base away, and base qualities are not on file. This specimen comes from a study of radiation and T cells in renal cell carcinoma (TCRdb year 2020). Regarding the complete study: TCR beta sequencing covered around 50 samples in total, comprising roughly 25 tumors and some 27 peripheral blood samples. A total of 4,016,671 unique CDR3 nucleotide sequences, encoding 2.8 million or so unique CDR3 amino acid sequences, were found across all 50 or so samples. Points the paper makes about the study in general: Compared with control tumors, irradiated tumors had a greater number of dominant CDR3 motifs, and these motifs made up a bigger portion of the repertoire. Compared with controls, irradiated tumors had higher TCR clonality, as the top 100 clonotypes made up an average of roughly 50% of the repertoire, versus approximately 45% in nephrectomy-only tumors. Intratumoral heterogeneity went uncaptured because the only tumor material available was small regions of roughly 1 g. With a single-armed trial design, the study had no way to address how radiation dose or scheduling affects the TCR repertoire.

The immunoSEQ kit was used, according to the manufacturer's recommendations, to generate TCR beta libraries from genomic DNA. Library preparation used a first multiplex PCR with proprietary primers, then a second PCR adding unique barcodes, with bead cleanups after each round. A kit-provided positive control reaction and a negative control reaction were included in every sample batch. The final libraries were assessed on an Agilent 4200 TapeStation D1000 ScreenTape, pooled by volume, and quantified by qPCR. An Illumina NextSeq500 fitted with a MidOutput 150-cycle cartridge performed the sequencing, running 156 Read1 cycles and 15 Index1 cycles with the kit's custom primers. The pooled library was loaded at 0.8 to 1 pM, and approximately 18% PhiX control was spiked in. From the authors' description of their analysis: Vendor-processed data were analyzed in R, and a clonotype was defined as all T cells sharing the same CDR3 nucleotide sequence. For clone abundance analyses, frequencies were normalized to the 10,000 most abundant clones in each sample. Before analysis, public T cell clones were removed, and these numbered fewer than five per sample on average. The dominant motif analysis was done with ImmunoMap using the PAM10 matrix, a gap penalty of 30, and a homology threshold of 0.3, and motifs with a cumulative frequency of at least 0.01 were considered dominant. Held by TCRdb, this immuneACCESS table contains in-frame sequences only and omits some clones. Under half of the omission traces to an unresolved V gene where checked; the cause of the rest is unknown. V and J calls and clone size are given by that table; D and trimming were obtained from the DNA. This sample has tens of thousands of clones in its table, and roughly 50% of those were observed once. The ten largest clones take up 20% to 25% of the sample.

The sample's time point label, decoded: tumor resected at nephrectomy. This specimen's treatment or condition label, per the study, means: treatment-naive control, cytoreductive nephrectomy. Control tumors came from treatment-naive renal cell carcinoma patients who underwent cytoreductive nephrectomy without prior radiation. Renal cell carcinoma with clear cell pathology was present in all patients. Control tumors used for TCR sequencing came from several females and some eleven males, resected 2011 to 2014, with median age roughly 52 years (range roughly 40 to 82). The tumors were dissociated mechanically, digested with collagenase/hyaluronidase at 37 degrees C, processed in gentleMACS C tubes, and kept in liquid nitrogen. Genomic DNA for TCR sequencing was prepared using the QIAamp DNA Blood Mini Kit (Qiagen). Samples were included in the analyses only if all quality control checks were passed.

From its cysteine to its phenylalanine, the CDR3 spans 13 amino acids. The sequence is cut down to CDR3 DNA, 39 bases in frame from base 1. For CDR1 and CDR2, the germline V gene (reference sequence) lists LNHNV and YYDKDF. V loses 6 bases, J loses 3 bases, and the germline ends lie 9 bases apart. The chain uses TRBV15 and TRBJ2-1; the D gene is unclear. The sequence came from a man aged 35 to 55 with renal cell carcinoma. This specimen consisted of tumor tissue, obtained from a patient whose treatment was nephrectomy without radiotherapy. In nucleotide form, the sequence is TGTGCCACCAGTCCGAGAGTCTACAATGAGCAGTTCTTC. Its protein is CATSPRVYNEQFF.